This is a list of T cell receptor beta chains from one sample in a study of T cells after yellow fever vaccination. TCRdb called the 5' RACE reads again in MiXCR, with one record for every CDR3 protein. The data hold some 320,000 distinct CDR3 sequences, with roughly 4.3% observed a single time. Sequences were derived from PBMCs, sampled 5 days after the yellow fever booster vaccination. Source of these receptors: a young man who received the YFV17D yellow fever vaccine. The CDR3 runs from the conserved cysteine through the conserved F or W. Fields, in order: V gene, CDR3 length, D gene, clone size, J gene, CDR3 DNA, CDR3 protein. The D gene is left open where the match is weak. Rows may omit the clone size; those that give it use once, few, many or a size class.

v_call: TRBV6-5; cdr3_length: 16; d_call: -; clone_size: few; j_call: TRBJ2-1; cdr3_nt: TGTGCCAGCATGTTTCGAGGACGGTTGTCCTACAATGAGCAGTTCTTC; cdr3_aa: CASMFRGRLSYNEQFF
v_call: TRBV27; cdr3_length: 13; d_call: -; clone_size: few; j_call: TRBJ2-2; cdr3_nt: TGTGCCAGCAGTTCTCAGGGATTCTGGGAGCTGTTTTTT; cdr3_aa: CASSSQGFWELFF
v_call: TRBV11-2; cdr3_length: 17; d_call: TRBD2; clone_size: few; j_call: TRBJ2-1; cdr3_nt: TGTGCCAGCAGCTCTCCCGGGGGTCAGCGGGGGGCCGGGGAGCAGTTCTTC; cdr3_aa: CASSSPGGQRGAGEQFF
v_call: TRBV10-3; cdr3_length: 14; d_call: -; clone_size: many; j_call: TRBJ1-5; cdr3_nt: TGTGCCATCAGTGAGTCTGGAATTTATCAGCCCCAGCATTTT; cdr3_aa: CAISESGIYQPQHF
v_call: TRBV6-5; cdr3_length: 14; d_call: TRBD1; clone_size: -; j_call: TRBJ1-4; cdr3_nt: TGTGCCAGCAGCTTCGACAGGGGATCAGGAAAACTGTTTTTT; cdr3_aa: CASSFDRGSGKLFF
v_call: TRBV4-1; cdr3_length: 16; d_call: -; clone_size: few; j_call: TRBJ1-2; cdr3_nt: TGCGCCAGCAGCCAAGGTCCCAGGGGATTTGGGTATGGCTACACCTTC; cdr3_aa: CASSQGPRGFGYGYTF
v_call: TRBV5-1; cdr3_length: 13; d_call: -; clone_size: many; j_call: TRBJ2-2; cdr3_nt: TGCGCCAGCGGGGGAGATAACACCGGGGAGCTGTTTTTT; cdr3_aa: CASGGDNTGELFF
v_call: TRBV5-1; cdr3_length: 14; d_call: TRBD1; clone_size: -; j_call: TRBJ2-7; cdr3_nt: TGCGCCAGCTCAAGACAGGGTCCGCTCTCCGAGCAGTACTTC; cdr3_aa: CASSRQGPLSEQYF
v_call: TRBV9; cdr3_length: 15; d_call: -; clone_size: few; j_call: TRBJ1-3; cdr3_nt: TGTGCCAGCAGCGTAGAAGGGGCTTTACGAAACACCATATATTTT; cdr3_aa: CASSVEGALRNTIYF
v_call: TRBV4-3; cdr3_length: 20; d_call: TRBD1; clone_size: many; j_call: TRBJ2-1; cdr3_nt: TGCGCCAGCAGCCAAGTCCCGGGGGGCGGGACAGGGGGCTCCTACAATGAGCAGTTCTTC; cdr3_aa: CASSQVPGGGTGGSYNEQFF
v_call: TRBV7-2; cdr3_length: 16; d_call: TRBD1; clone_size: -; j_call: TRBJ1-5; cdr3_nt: TGTGCCAGCAGCTTATACGGGACAGGGGTCGGTCAGCCCCAGCATTTT; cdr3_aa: CASSLYGTGVGQPQHF
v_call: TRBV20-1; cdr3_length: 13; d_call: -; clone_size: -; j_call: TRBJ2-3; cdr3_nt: TGCAGTGCTGGGGGAGGCGGCACAGATACGCAGTATTTT; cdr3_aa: CSAGGGGTDTQYF
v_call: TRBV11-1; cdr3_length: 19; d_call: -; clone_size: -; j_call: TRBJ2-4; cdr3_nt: TGTGCCAGCAGCGCCCAGGGGGGCTACCTTACCTTAGCCAAAAACATTCAGTACTTC; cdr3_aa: CASSAQGGYLTLAKNIQYF
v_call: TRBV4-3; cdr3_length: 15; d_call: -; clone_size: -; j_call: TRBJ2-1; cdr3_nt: TGCGCCAGCAGCCAATCCACCGACCCCGACAATGAGCAGTTCTTC; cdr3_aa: CASSQSTDPDNEQFF
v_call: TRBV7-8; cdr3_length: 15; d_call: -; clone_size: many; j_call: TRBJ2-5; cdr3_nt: TGTGCCAGCAGCCGGAGGGCAGGGCGGAAAGAGACCCAGTACTTC; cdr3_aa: CASSRRAGRKETQYF
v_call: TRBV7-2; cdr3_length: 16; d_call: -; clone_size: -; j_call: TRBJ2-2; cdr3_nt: TGTGCCAGCAGCTTAGGGGGGGTTGGGAACACCGGGGAGCTGTTTTTT; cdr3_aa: CASSLGGVGNTGELFF
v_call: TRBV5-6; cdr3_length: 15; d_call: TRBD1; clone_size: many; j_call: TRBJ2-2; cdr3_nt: TGTGCCAGCAGCCCGACAGGGAGGAACACCGGGGAGCTGTTTTTT; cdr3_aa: CASSPTGRNTGELFF
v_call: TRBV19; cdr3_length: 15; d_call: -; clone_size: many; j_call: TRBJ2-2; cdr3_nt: TGTGCCAGTAGTATTCGGGGGCTGAACACCGGGGAGCTGTTTTTT; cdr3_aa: CASSIRGLNTGELFF
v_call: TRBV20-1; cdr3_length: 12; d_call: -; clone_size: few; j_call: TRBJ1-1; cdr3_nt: TGCAGTGCTAGGGTGCAGAGGGCTGAAGCTTTCTTT; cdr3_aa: CSARVQRAEAFF
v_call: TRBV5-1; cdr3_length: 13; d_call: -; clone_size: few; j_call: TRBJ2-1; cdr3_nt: TGCGCCAGCAGCTTGGGACAGGACAATGAGCAGTTCTTC; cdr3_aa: CASSLGQDNEQFF
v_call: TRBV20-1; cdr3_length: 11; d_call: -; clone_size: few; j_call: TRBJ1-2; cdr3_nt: TGCAGTGCTAGCGGGGATCAGGGCTACACCTTC; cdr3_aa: CSASGDQGYTF
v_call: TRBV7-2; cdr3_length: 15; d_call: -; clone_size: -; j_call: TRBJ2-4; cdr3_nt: TGTGCCAGCAGCTTAATGTCAGGGACCCAAGGCATTCAGTACTTC; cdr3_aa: CASSLMSGTQGIQYF
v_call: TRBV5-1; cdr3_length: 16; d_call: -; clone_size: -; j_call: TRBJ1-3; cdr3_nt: TGCGCCAGCAGGGACACCTCGGGGAGCTCTGGAAACACCATATATTTT; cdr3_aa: CASRDTSGSSGNTIYF
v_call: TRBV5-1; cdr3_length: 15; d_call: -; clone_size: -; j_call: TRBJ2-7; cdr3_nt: TGCGCCAGCAGCTTGGTGGAGACAGGTACCGACGAGCAGTACTTC; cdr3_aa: CASSLVETGTDEQYF
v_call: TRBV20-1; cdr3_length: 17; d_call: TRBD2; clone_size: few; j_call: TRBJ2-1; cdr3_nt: TGCAGTGCTAGAGATCCCCTAGCGGGGGGTTGGTACAATGAGCAGTTCTTC; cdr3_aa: CSARDPLAGGWYNEQFF
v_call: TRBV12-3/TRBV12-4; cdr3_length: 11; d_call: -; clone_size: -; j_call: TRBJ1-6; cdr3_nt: TGTGCCAGCAGTTGGGGGGAAACCCTCCACTTT; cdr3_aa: CASSWGETLHF
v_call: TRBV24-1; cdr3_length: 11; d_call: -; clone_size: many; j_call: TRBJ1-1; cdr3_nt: TGTGCCACCAGTGATGGGACGAGTGCTTTCTTT; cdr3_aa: CATSDGTSAFF
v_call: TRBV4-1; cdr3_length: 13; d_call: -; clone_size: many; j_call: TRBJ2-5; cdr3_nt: TGCGCCAGCAGCCAGGGAGTTCTTGAGACCCAGTACTTC; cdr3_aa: CASSQGVLETQYF
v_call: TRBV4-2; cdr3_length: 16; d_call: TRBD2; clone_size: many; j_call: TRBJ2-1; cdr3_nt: TGTGCCAGCAGCCAAGGAGCGGGGGGGCAGGTGGGTGAGCAGTTCTTC; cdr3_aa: CASSQGAGGQVGEQFF
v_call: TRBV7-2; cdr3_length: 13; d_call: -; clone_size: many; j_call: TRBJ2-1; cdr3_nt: TGTGCCAGCAGTTCAGTTCCCCTTTACGAGCAGTTCTTC; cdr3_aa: CASSSVPLYEQFF
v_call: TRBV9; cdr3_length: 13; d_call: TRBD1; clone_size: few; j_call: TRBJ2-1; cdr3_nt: TGTGCCAGCAGCGGCAGGACAGGGCCTGAGCAGTTCTTC; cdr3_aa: CASSGRTGPEQFF
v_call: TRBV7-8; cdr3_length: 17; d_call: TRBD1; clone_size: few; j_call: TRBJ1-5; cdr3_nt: TGTGCCAGCAGCTTAGCGGTAGGGACAGGGAGCAATCAGCCCCAGCATTTT; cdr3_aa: CASSLAVGTGSNQPQHF
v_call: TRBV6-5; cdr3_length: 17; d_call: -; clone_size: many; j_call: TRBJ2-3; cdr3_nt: TGTGCCAGCAGCTACGGCCAAACCGGGACCAGCACAGATACGCAGTATTTT; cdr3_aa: CASSYGQTGTSTDTQYF
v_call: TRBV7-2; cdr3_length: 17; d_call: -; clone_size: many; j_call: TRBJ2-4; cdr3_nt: TGTGCCAGCAGCCCGCACTCCGGGAATTCGGGCAAAAACATTCAGTACTTC; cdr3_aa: CASSPHSGNSGKNIQYF
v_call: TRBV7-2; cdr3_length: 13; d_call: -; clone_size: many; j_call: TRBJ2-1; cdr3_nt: TGTGCCAGCGCAATTCGGGGGTACAATGAGCAGTTCTTC; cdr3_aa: CASAIRGYNEQFF
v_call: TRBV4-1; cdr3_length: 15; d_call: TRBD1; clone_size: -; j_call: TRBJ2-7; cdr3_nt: TGCGCCAGCAGCCCGGCCGGGACAGCTTCCTACGAGCAGTACTTC; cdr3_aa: CASSPAGTASYEQYF
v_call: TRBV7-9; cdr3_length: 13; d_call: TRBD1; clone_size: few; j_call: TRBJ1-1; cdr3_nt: TGTGCCAGCAGCTTGGGACAGGGAAACGGAGCTTTCTTT; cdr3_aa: CASSLGQGNGAFF
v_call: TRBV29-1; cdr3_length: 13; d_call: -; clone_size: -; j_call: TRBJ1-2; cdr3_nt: TGCAGCGTTGAACCAACAGATAACTATGGCTACACCTTC; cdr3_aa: CSVEPTDNYGYTF
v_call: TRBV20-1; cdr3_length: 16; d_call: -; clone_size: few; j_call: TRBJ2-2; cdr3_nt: TGCAGTGCTAGTACCGCCAGGCCCGCGAACACCGGGGAGCTGTTTTTT; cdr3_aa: CSASTARPANTGELFF
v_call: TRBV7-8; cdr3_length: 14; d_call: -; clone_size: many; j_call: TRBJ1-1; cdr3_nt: TGTGCCAGCAGCTTAGAACCGCTGAACACTGAAGCTTTCTTT; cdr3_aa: CASSLEPLNTEAFF
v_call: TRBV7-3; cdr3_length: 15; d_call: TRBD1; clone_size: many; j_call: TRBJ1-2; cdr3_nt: TGTGCCAGCAGCTCTACAGGGGAAGTAAACTATGGCTACACCTTC; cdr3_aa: CASSSTGEVNYGYTF
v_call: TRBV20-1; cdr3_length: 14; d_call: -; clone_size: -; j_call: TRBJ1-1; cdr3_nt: TGCAGTGCTAGAGATCGGACGGGAATGGCTGAAGCTTTCTTT; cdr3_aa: CSARDRTGMAEAFF
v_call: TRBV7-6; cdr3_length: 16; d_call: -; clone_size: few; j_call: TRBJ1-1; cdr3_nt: TGTGCCAGCAGCTTAGCGTTTAGGGGCGGGAACACTGAAGCTTTCTTT; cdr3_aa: CASSLAFRGGNTEAFF
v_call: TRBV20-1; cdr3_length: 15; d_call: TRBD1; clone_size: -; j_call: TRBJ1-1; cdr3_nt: TGCAGTGCTTCCCCCGGACAGGCGGTCTATACTGAAGCTTTCTTT; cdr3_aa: CSASPGQAVYTEAFF
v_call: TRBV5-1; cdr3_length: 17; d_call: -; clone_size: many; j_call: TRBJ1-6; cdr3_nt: TGCGCCAGCAGCCCGGGCCTGGGGGTGAGAAGAGGATCACCCCTCCACTTT; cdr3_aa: CASSPGLGVRRGSPLHF
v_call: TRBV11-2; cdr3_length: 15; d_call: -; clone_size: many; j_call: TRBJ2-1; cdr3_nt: TGTGCCAGCAGCTCCGGCAGGCAGGTTGTTCGCGAGCAGTTCTTC; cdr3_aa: CASSSGRQVVREQFF
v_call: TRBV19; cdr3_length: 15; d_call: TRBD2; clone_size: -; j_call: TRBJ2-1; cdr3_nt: TGTGCCAGTAGTGCGGGACTAGCGAATTACAATGAGCAGTTCTTC; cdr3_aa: CASSAGLANYNEQFF
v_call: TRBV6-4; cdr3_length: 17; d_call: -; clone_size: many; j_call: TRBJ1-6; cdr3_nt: TGTGCCAGCAGTGAGCCGGGAATGACGGCCGATAATTCACCCCTCCACTTT; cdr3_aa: CASSEPGMTADNSPLHF
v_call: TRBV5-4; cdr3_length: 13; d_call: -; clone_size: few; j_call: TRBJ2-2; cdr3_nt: TGTGCCAGCAGCTTGGACATTACCGGGGAGCTGTTTTTT; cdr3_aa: CASSLDITGELFF
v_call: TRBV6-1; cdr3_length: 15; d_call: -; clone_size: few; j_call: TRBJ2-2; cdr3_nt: TGTGCCAGCAGTGAAGCAAAGGGGCGCACCGGGGAGCTGTTTTTT; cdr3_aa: CASSEAKGRTGELFF
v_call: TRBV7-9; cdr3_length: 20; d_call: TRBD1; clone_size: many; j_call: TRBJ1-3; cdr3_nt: TGTGCCAGCAGCTTTAGGTCTTCGGGACAGGGGGCAAACTCTGGAAACACCATATATTTT; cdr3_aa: CASSFRSSGQGANSGNTIYF
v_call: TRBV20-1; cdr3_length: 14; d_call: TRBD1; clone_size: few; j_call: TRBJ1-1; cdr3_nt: TGCAGTGCTAGAGAGGGAGGGGGCAACACTGAAGCTTTCTTT; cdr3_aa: CSAREGGGNTEAFF
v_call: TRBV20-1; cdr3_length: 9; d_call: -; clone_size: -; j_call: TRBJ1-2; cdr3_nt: TGCAGTGGGGGCTATGGCTACACCTTC; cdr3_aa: CSGGYGYTF
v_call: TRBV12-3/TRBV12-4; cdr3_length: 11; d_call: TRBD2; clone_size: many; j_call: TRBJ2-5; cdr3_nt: TGTGCCAGCAGCGGGGGGGAGACCCAGTACTTC; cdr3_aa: CASSGGETQYF
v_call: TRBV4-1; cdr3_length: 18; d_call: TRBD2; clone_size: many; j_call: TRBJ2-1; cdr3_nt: TGCGCCAGCAGCCATAGAATAGCGGGGTCGGGCTCCTACAATGAGCAGTTCTTC; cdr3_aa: CASSHRIAGSGSYNEQFF
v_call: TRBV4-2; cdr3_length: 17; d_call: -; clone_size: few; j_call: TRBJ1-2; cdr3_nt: TGTGCCAGCAGCCCCATCTCGGGACGAAGTGGAAGCTATGGCTACACCTTC; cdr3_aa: CASSPISGRSGSYGYTF
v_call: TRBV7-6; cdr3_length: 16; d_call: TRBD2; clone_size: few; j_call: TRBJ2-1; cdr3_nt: TGTGCCAGCAGCCCCCTAGCGGGTTCGACCTACAATGAGCAGTTCTTC; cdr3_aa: CASSPLAGSTYNEQFF
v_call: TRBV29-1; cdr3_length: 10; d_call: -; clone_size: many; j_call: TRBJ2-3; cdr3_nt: TGCAGCGCCGACACAGATACGCAGTATTTT; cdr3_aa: CSADTDTQYF
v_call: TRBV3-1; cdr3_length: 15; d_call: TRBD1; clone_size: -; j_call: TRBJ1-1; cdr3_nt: TGTGCCAGCAGCTTCTACAGGGGATCAAACGCTGAAGCTTTCTTT; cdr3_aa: CASSFYRGSNAEAFF
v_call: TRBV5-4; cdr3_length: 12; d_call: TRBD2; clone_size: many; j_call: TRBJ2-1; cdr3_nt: TGTGCCAGCAGCCGGACTAGCGGAGTGCAGTTCTTC; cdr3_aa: CASSRTSGVQFF